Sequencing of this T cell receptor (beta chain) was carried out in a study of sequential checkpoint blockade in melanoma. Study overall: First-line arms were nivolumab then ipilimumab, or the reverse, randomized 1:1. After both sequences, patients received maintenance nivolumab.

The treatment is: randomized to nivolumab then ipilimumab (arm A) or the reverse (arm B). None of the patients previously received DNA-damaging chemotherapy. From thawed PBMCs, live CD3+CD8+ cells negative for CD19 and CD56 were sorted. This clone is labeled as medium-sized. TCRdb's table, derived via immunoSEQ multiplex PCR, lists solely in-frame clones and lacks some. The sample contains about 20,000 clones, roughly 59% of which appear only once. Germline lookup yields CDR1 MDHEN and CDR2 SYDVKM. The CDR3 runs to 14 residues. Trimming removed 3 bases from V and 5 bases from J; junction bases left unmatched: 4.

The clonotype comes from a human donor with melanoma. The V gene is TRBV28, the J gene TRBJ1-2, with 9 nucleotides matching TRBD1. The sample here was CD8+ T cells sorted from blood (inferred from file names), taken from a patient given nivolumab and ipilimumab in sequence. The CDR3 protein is CASSLSGTGYGYTF. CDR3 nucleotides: TGTGCCAGCAGTTTGTCCGGGACAGGGTATGGCTACACCTTC.